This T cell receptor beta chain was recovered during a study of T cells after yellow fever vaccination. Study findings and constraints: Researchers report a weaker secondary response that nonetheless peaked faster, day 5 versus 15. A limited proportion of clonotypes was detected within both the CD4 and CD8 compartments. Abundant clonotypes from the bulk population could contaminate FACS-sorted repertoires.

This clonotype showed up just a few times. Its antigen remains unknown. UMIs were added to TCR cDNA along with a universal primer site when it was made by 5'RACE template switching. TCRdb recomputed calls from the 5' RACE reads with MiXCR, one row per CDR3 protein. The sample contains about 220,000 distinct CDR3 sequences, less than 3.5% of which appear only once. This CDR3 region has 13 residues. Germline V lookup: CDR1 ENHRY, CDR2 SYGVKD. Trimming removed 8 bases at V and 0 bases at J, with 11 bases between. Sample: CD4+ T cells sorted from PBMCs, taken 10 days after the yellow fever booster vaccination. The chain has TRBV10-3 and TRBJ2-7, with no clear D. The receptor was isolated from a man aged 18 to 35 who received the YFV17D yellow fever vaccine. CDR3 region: CAISPEPSYEQYF. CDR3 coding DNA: TGTGCCATCTCTCCAGAACCCTCCTACGAGCAGTACTTC.